The rows below give T cell receptor beta chains drawn from one sample of a study of blood T cell repertoires in COVID-19. Sequencing was performed with immunoSEQ multiplex PCR; in TCRdb, only in-frame clones are kept and a portion is missing. Of 130,000 to 150,000 clones detected, almost 80% appear once; the ten largest clones hold about 9%. The sample consisted of peripheral blood. Source of these receptors: a man in his forties or fifties with active or convalescent COVID-19. Both conserved end residues are part of each CDR3.

TRBV7-6	TRBJ2-5	15	CASSFLGTGQETQYF
TRBV7-2	TRBJ2-1	13	CASSLRPAAEQFF
TRBV27	TRBJ2-7	15	CASSSRLADTYEQYF
TRBV23-1	TRBJ2-3	12	CASSPGADTQYF
TRBV21-1	TRBJ1-5	16	CASSNDDRASNQPQHF
TRBV28	TRBJ2-3	12	CASINHPGQTYF
TRBV7-2	TRBJ2-2	16	CASSSRLAGNTGELFF
TRBV21-1	TRBJ2-7	13	CASSKLTRDEQYF
TRBV24-1	TRBJ2-6	16	CATSESDRVGANVLTF
TRBV7-8	TRBJ2-7	13	CASSFDRSYEQYF
TRBV19	TRBJ2-3	18	CASSPGTGGHETTDTQYF